These T cell receptor beta chains were read from a single sample in a study of blood T cell repertoires in COVID-19. Only in-frame clones appear in the TCRdb table, and some are missing; sequencing was by immunoSEQ multiplex PCR. The table records 150,000 or so clones, around 80% of them present only once. Sequenced material: PBMCs or T cells enriched from blood (not recorded which). Receptors were obtained from an older woman who had recovered from COVID-19. Both conserved end residues are part of each CDR3. The D gene is left open where the match is weak. The size field is filled for only some rows; it gives once, few, many or a size class.

V: TRBV15; size: few; D: .; J: TRBJ1-2; CDR3: CATSRDMTATNYGYTF; DNA: TGTGCCACCAGCAGAGATATGACAGCTACTAACTATGGCTACACCTTC
V: TRBV24-1; size: .; D: TRBD1; J: TRBJ1-1; CDR3: CATSDSPGTVGAFF; DNA: TGTGCCACCAGTGATTCCCCGGGGACAGTCGGCGCTTTCTTT
V: TRBV12-3/TRBV12-4; size: once; D: .; J: TRBJ1-6; CDR3: CASGRSNSPLHF; DNA: TGTGCCAGCGGTCGGAGCAATTCACCCCTCCACTTT
V: TRBV5-1; size: .; D: .; J: TRBJ2-5; CDR3: CASSLGAGEETQYF; DNA: TGCGCCAGCAGCTTGGGGGCAGGGGAAGAGACCCAGTACTTC
V: TRBV7-2; size: .; D: TRBD1; J: TRBJ2-3; CDR3: CASSFGTADTQYF; DNA: TGTGCCAGCAGCTTCGGGACAGCAGATACGCAGTATTTT
V: TRBV24-1; size: .; D: .; J: TRBJ2-7; CDR3: CATSGTRDGGYEQYF; DNA: TGTGCCACCAGTGGTACCCGGGACGGGGGATACGAGCAGTACTTC
V: TRBV4-2; size: .; D: TRBD1; J: TRBJ1-5; CDR3: CASSHLGTGANQPQHF; DNA: TGTGCCAGCAGCCACCTCGGGACAGGGGCCAATCAGCCCCAGCATTTT
V: TRBV6-4; size: .; D: TRBD2; J: TRBJ2-3; CDR3: CASSGTSGGTDTQYF; DNA: TGTGCCAGCAGTGGGACTAGCGGCGGAACAGATACGCAGTATTTT
V: TRBV6-6; size: .; D: .; J: TRBJ1-4; CDR3: CASSHTRVNEKLFF; DNA: TGTGCCAGCAGTCACACCCGGGTTAATGAAAAACTGTTTTTT
V: TRBV12-3/TRBV12-4; size: .; D: .; J: TRBJ2-3; CDR3: CASSRRHTDTQYF; DNA: TGTGCCAGCAGTCGGCGGCACACAGATACGCAGTATTTT
V: TRBV15; size: .; D: .; J: TRBJ1-6; CDR3: CATSRDGGNSPLHF; DNA: TGTGCCACCAGCAGAGATGGAGGTAATTCACCCCTCCACTTT
V: TRBV18; size: .; D: .; J: TRBJ2-3; CDR3: CASSARGGSTDTQYF; DNA: TGTGCCAGCTCCGCCCGAGGGGGAAGCACAGATACGCAGTATTTT
V: TRBV9; size: .; D: TRBD1; J: TRBJ1-2; CDR3: CASSPESKQGANYGYTF; DNA: TGTGCCAGCAGCCCCGAGAGTAAACAGGGGGCTAACTATGGCTACACCTTC
V: TRBV2; size: .; D: TRBD2; J: TRBJ2-7; CDR3: CASSGIGWGLQYF; DNA: TGTGCCAGCAGTGGAATAGGTTGGGGACTACAGTACTTC
V: TRBV28; size: once; D: .; J: TRBJ2-2; CDR3: CASSQGLNTGELFF; DNA: TGTGCCAGCAGTCAGGGACTGAACACCGGGGAGCTGTTTTTT
V: TRBV6-5; size: .; D: .; J: TRBJ1-2; CDR3: CASSIQANYGYTF; DNA: TGTGCCAGCAGTATCCAGGCTAACTATGGCTACACCTTC
V: TRBV7-9; size: .; D: .; J: TRBJ1-2; CDR3: CASSLAQGTYGYTF; DNA: TGTGCCAGCAGCTTAGCGCAGGGTACCTATGGCTACACCTTC
V: TRBV6-5; size: .; D: TRBD1; J: TRBJ1-1; CDR3: CASSYWGTGKAEAFF; DNA: TGTGCCAGCAGTTACTGGGGGACAGGGAAAGCTGAAGCTTTCTTT
V: TRBV5-1; size: .; D: TRBD1; J: TRBJ1-2; CDR3: CASSPGQGANYGYTF; DNA: TGCGCCAGCAGCCCAGGACAGGGAGCTAACTATGGCTACACCTTC
V: TRBV19; size: .; D: .; J: TRBJ2-5; CDR3: CARGGLAEETQYF; DNA: TGTGCCAGGGGGGGCCTAGCGGAAGAGACCCAGTACTTC
V: TRBV12-3/TRBV12-4; size: .; D: .; J: TRBJ1-4; CDR3: CASRGIGEKLFF; DNA: TGTGCCAGCAGGGGCATTGGGGAAAAACTGTTTTTT
V: TRBV12-3/TRBV12-4; size: .; D: .; J: TRBJ2-1; CDR3: CASSVLRDEQFF; DNA: TGTGCCAGCAGTGTACTAAGAGATGAGCAGTTCTTC
V: TRBV6-2/TRBV6-3; size: .; D: .; J: TRBJ1-5; CDR3: CASSLWGDQPQHF; DNA: TGTGCCAGCAGTTTGTGGGGCGATCAGCCCCAGCATTTT
V: TRBV4-1; size: .; D: TRBD2; J: TRBJ2-7; CDR3: CASSQALAGSYEQYF; DNA: TGCGCCAGCAGCCAAGCACTAGCGGGGAGCTACGAGCAGTACTTC
V: TRBV27; size: .; D: TRBD2; J: TRBJ2-5; CDR3: CASSLGGGAMEETQYF; DNA: TGTGCCAGCAGTTTAGGCGGGGGGGCCATGGAAGAGACCCAGTACTTC
V: TRBV4-1; size: .; D: .; J: TRBJ2-3; CDR3: CASSQAQKSTDTQYF; DNA: TGCGCCAGCAGCCAAGCCCAGAAGAGCACAGATACGCAGTATTTT
V: TRBV5-4; size: .; D: TRBD2; J: TRBJ2-7; CDR3: CASSLGWSGVYEQYF; DNA: TGTGCCAGCAGCTTGGGATGGAGCGGGGTTTACGAGCAGTACTTC
V: TRBV30; size: .; D: .; J: TRBJ2-6; CDR3: CAWSVLSSGANVLTF; DNA: TGTGCCTGGAGTGTACTGTCCTCTGGGGCCAACGTCCTGACTTTC
V: TRBV10-1; size: .; D: TRBD2; J: TRBJ2-3; CDR3: CASSVSSGGSDTQYF; DNA: TGCGCCAGCAGTGTGAGTAGCGGGGGTTCCGATACGCAGTATTTT
V: TRBV19; size: .; D: .; J: TRBJ1-3; CDR3: CASSDSSGNTIYF; DNA: TGTGCCAGTAGCGACAGCTCTGGAAACACCATATATTTT
V: TRBV12-5; size: .; D: .; J: TRBJ2-3; CDR3: CASGRMDTQYF; DNA: TGTGCTAGTGGCCGTATGGATACGCAGTATTTT
V: TRBV5-1; size: .; D: .; J: TRBJ1-1; CDR3: CASSFRDMNTEAFF; DNA: TGCGCCAGCAGCTTCAGGGATATGAACACTGAAGCTTTCTTT
V: TRBV19; size: .; D: TRBD1; J: TRBJ1-6; CDR3: CASTTGNGESPLHF; DNA: TGTGCCAGTACGACAGGGAATGGGGAGTCACCCCTCCACTTT
V: TRBV9; size: .; D: .; J: TRBJ1-1; CDR3: CASSVGSQNTEAFF; DNA: TGTGCCAGCAGCGTCGGTAGTCAGAACACTGAAGCTTTCTTT
V: TRBV30; size: few; D: .; J: TRBJ2-6; CDR3: CACKSGANVLTF; DNA: TGTGCCTGTAAATCTGGGGCCAACGTCCTGACTTTC
V: TRBV2; size: .; D: .; J: TRBJ2-7; CDR3: CASDGGTSYEQYF; DNA: TGTGCCAGCGATGGAGGGACTTCCTACGAGCAGTACTTC
V: TRBV10-1; size: few; D: .; J: TRBJ1-6; CDR3: CASSAGSNSPLHF; DNA: TGCGCCAGCAGTGCAGGGTCGAATTCACCCCTCCACTTT
V: TRBV9; size: .; D: TRBD1; J: TRBJ1-2; CDR3: CASSVDRGIYGYTF; DNA: TGTGCCAGCAGCGTAGACAGGGGTATCTATGGCTACACCTTC
V: TRBV10-2; size: .; D: .; J: TRBJ2-4; CDR3: CASSAGGGATKNIQYF; DNA: TGCGCCAGCAGTGCCGGGGGTGGAGCGACCAAAAACATTCAGTACTTC
V: TRBV27; size: few; D: .; J: TRBJ1-4; CDR3: CASSLGPGATNEKLFF; DNA: TGTGCCAGCAGTTTAGGTCCGGGGGCAACTAATGAAAAACTGTTTTTT
V: TRBV14; size: few; D: .; J: TRBJ1-2; CDR3: CASSPGQNYGYTF; DNA: TGTGCCAGCAGCCCCGGACAGAACTATGGCTACACCTTC
V: TRBV13; size: .; D: .; J: TRBJ2-4; CDR3: CASSSTSENIQYF; DNA: TGTGCCAGCAGCTCCACAAGTGAAAACATTCAGTACTTC
V: TRBV29-1; size: .; D: TRBD2; J: TRBJ2-1; CDR3: CSVGGVLQAGAANEQFF; DNA: TGCAGCGTTGGGGGGGTCCTGCAGGCGGGAGCGGCCAATGAGCAGTTCTTC
V: TRBV5-6; size: few; D: TRBD1; J: TRBJ1-1; CDR3: CASSLQGVATEAFF; DNA: TGTGCCAGCAGCTTACAGGGGGTGGCCACTGAAGCTTTCTTT
V: TRBV19; size: .; D: TRBD1; J: TRBJ2-7; CDR3: CASGDTGTGGYEQYF; DNA: TGTGCCAGTGGAGATACCGGGACAGGGGGCTACGAGCAGTACTTC
V: TRBV6-5; size: few; D: .; J: TRBJ1-3; CDR3: CAGRGGTNTIYF; DNA: TGTGCCGGGCGGGGCGGGACCAACACCATATATTTT
V: TRBV6-5; size: .; D: TRBD1; J: TRBJ1-4; CDR3: CASKAGGYNEKLFF; DNA: TGTGCCAGCAAGGCAGGGGGGTATAATGAAAAACTGTTTTTT
V: TRBV12-2; size: .; D: .; J: TRBJ2-5; CDR3: CASRLRAGGAETQYF; DNA: TGTGCAAGTCGCTTAAGAGCGGGGGGGGCAGAGACCCAGTACTTC
V: TRBV2; size: few; D: .; J: TRBJ1-2; CDR3: CASSEGLGGNYGYTF; DNA: TGTGCCAGCAGTGAAGGGTTGGGGGGGAACTATGGCTACACCTTC
V: TRBV5-1; size: .; D: .; J: TRBJ2-7; CDR3: CASSKGGLEDEQYF; DNA: TGCGCCAGCAGCAAGGGGGGGCTAGAAGACGAGCAGTACTTC
V: TRBV19; size: .; D: .; J: TRBJ1-1; CDR3: CASSRVSNTEAFF; DNA: TGTGCCAGTTCCAGGGTTTCGAACACTGAAGCTTTCTTT
V: TRBV19; size: .; D: .; J: TRBJ1-1; CDR3: CASTPWGIKNTEAFF; DNA: TGTGCCAGTACCCCGTGGGGCATCAAGAACACTGAAGCTTTCTTT
V: TRBV5-1; size: .; D: .; J: TRBJ1-4; CDR3: CASSLAGDTNEKLFF; DNA: TGCGCCAGCAGCTTGGCCGGAGATACTAATGAAAAACTGTTTTTT
V: TRBV20-1; size: .; D: .; J: TRBJ1-1; CDR3: CSARSDGEAFF; DNA: TGCAGTGCTAGATCTGATGGCGAAGCTTTCTTT
V: TRBV12-5; size: .; D: TRBD2; J: TRBJ2-1; CDR3: CASGSTRGDAYNEQFF; DNA: TGTGCTAGTGGTTCCACGCGGGGGGACGCCTACAATGAGCAGTTCTTC
V: TRBV27; size: .; D: TRBD2; J: TRBJ2-3; CDR3: CASRRGGPPDTQYF; DNA: TGTGCCAGCAGACGGGGGGGCCCCCCAGATACGCAGTATTTT
V: TRBV30; size: .; D: .; J: TRBJ2-1; CDR3: CAWMVSFVNNEQFF; DNA: TGTGCCTGGATGGTTAGCTTTGTTAACAATGAGCAGTTCTTC
V: TRBV9; size: .; D: TRBD1; J: TRBJ1-3; CDR3: CASSATGQAGFSGNTIYF; DNA: TGTGCCAGCAGCGCGACGGGACAGGCAGGATTCTCTGGAAACACCATATATTTT